This T cell receptor beta chain derives from a study of T cells in Graves' hyperthyroidism and ophthalmopathy. Overall study results and limits: Ophthalmopathy, which appeared later, was predicted by the model a median around 6.9 months before onset. In blood, most of the thyroid clonotypes expanded above 0.001 were also present. Ophthalmopathy was separated from stable hyperthyroidism by a 13 V-J model.

V was clipped by 2 bases and J by 4 bases, with 21 bases between them. CDR3 length: 19 residues. Looked up from germline, CDR1 is SGHVS and CDR2 is FQNEAQ. Amplified regions were TCR beta CDR3 sequences from RNA transcripts. A first-round RT-PCR of the TCR CDR3 used the HTBI primer set. One entry per CDR3 protein, called by TCRdb with MiXCR from the multiplex PCR reads. The sample consists of approximately 700,000 distinct CDR3 sequences, roughly 45% of them appearing once. The count of this clonotype is one. Its specificity is not known. The sequencing sample was made of peripheral blood or thyroid tissue (not recorded which). This TCR was recovered from an adult man with Graves' disease, either hyperthyroidism or ophthalmopathy (not recorded which). The chain couples TRBV7-8 to TRBJ1-6; tentatively, D is TRBD1 (5 bases). CDR3 protein: CASSLNGDLVAGYNSPLHF. The CDR3 bases are TGTGCCAGCAGCTTAAATGGCGACCTCGTGGCAGGGTATAATTCACCCCTCCACTTT.